This record covers a single T cell receptor beta chain. This entry comes from a study of cytomegalovirus exposure and HLA in healthy donors. V was pared by 3 bases and J by 5 bases, with 7 bases between. The CDR3 is 13 amino acids. The germline CDR1 and CDR2 sequences are SGHVS and FQNEAQ. Primers included in the PCR were 60 Vbeta and 13 Jbeta primers. Using immunoSEQ multiplex PCR, the repertoire was profiled, and TCRdb retains in-frame clones only, with some absent. The table gives approximately 140,000 clones; the top ten clones make up 1.5% to 2% of it. The sequenced sample was PBMCs. This receptor was taken from a woman in her fifties or sixties in good health and CMV-seronegative. The chain uses TRBV7-8 and TRBJ1-4; no clear D gene. In DNA form, the CDR3 reads TGTGCCAGCAGCTTGGGCTCGAATGAAAAACTGTTTTTT. As protein: CASSLGSNEKLFF.